This is a list of T cell receptor beta chains from one sample in a study of blood T cell repertoires in COVID-19. The table came from immunoSEQ multiplex PCR; TCRdb's copy has only in-frame clones and leaves some out. In the table there are around 140,000 clones, roughly 79% of which are singletons. Sequencing used peripheral blood. The source of these receptors is a woman between 55 and 75 years old with active or convalescent COVID-19. The CDR3 runs from the conserved cysteine through the conserved F or W. The D gene is left open where the match is weak. The size field is filled for only some rows; it gives once, few, many or a size class.

d_gene,j_gene,abundance,v_gene,CDR3aa,CDR3nt
TRBD1,TRBJ2-5,-,TRBV18,CASSPTGVQETQYF,TGTGCCAGCTCACCCACAGGGGTCCAAGAGACCCAGTACTTC
TRBD1,TRBJ1-5,-,TRBV27,CASSSTGVDQPQHF,TGTGCCAGCAGTTCGACAGGGGTCGATCAGCCCCAGCATTTT
-,TRBJ1-5,once,TRBV6-6,CASSSAGNQPQHF,TGTGCCAGCAGTTCGGCGGGAAATCAGCCCCAGCATTTT
TRBD1,TRBJ2-1,-,TRBV5-1,CASSSDGQGYDEQFF,TGCGCCAGCAGCTCCGACGGACAGGGGTACGATGAGCAGTTCTTC
-,TRBJ2-2,once,TRBV19,CASSIEGRATGELFF,TGTGCCAGTAGTATCGAAGGCAGGGCCACCGGGGAGCTGTTTTTT
TRBD1,TRBJ2-6,-,TRBV6-2/TRBV6-3,CASSSPGGGANVLTF,TGTGCCAGCAGCTCTCCAGGGGGTGGGGCCAACGTCCTGACTTTC
-,TRBJ2-5,-,TRBV3-1/TRBV3-2,CASSQDGLKKETQYF,TGTGCCAGCAGCCAAGATGGACTAAAAAAAGAGACCCAGTACTTC
-,TRBJ1-1,-,TRBV6-6,CASSYGQGREAFF,TGTGCCAGCAGTTACGGGCAGGGGCGTGAAGCTTTCTTT
-,TRBJ2-3,-,TRBV4-2,CASSQENFYTDTQYF,TGTGCCAGCAGCCAAGAGAACTTCTACACAGATACGCAGTATTTT
-,TRBJ2-2,once,TRBV7-9,CASTGSRVNTGELFF,TGTGCCAGCACGGGGTCGAGGGTTAACACCGGGGAGCTGTTTTTT
-,TRBJ2-5,-,TRBV6-5,CASSPGWGTETQYF,TGTGCCAGCAGCCCCGGTTGGGGGACTGAGACCCAGTACTTC
TRBD1,TRBJ2-5,-,TRBV6-5,CASGQGVQETQYF,TGTGCCAGCGGACAGGGAGTACAAGAGACCCAGTACTTC
-,TRBJ2-5,once,TRBV4-3,CASSQRSGGLFQETQYF,TGCGCCAGCAGCCAACGTTCGGGCGGACTTTTCCAAGAGACCCAGTACTTC
TRBD1,TRBJ1-4,-,TRBV7-9,CASSLAQGTGSNEKLFF,TGTGCCAGCAGCTTAGCGCAAGGGACAGGGAGTAATGAAAAACTGTTTTTT
-,TRBJ1-2,-,TRBV6-5,CASSRGGDYGYTF,TGTGCCAGCAGTCGTGGGGGGGACTATGGCTACACCTTC
-,TRBJ2-1,-,TRBV7-2,CASSLRAGSYNEQFF,TGTGCCAGCAGCTTGAGGGCAGGCTCCTACAATGAGCAGTTCTTC
TRBD1,TRBJ2-1,-,TRBV5-1,CASSDGTGIRNEQFF,TGCGCCAGCAGCGACGGGACAGGGATCAGGAATGAGCAGTTCTTC